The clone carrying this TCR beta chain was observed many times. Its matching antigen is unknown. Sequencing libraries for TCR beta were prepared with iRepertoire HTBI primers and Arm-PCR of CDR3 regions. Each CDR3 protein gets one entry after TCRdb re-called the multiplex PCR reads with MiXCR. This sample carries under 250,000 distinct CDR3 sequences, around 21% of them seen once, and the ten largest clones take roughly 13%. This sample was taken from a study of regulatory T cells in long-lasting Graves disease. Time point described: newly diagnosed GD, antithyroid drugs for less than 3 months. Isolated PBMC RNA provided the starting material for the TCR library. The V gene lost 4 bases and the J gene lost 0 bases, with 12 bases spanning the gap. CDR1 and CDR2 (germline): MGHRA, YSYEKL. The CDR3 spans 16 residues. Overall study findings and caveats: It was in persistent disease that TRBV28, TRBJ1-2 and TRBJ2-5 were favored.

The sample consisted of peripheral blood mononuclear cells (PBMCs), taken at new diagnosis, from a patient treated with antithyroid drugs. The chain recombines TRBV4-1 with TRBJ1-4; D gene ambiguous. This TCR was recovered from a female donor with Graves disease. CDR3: CASSRDPGTTNEKLFF. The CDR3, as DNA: TGCGCCAGCAGCCGAGACCCGGGAACAACTAATGAAAAACTGTTTTTT.